What follows are 17 T cell receptor beta chains derived from one specimen sequenced in a study of radiotherapy plus CTLA-4 blockade in lung cancer. This table comes from immunoSEQ multiplex PCR, and its TCRdb copy is limited to in-frame clones, with some not included. The data show 35,000 to 50,000 clones, approximately 70% seen once. Sequenced here: peripheral blood, sampled from a patient treated with radiotherapy plus ipilimumab. All receptors come from a human donor with non-small cell lung cancer who had a complete response to radiotherapy plus ipilimumab.

This chain links TRBV2 with TRBJ1-2; weak D call: TRBD1 (5 bases). Trimming removed 5 bases from V and 1 base from J, with 14 bases in between. This CDR3 spans 15 amino acids. Germline loops: CDR1 SNHLY, CDR2 FYNNEI. CDR3 DNA sequence: TGTGCCAGCAGTTCCCAGGGAGGCAATAACTATGGCTACACCTTC. This translates into CASSSQGGNNYGYTF.

Only a few counts were recorded for this clone. The chain uses TRBV5-4 and TRBJ1-4; the D gene is possibly TRBD1 (5 bases). CDR3 length: 14 residues. Germline CDR1 reads SGHNT; CDR2 reads YYREEE (reference sequence). V gave up 3 bases and J gave up 11 bases, with 17 bases separating them. CDR3 in amino acids: CASSSGGDSEKLFF. The CDR3 region has the DNA TGTGCCAGCAGCTCCGGAGGGGACTCTGAGAAACTGTTTTTT.

The rearrangement links TRBV5-4 to TRBJ2-1, with D possibly TRBD1 on 6 matching bases. The CDR3 is 13 amino acids. CDR1 is SGHNT and CDR2 is YYREEE in the germline V gene (reference sequence). Deletions cut 3 bases from V and 10 bases from J, with 14 bases between. Written as DNA, the CDR3 is TGTGCCAGCAGCTCCTTGGACAGTTCGGAGCAGTTCTTC. Amino acid sequence: CASSSLDSSEQFF.

This rearrangement joins TRBV27 to TRBJ2-7; the D gene is possibly TRBD2 (6 bases). V lost 1 base, J lost 5 bases, and 9 bases lay in between. This CDR3 contains 13 residues. Per the germline V gene, CDR1 is MNHEY and CDR2 is SMNVEV (reference sequence). Here the CDR3 reads CASSLFAGHEQYF. As DNA, the CDR3 is TGTGCCAGCAGTTTATTTGCGGGACACGAGCAGTACTTC.

The chain has TRBV12-5 and TRBJ2-3, with D perhaps matching TRBD2 (6 bases). The CDR3 loop spans 15 amino acids. Trimming pared 5 bases from V and 3 bases from J, leaving 15 bases between. The germline V gene has CDR1 LGHNT and CDR2 FRNRAP. The CDR3 sequence is CASGRGADWTDTQYF. The CDR3 coding sequence is TGTGCTAGTGGTCGCGGGGCGGATTGGACAGATACGCAGTATTTT.

The chain has TRBV30 and TRBJ2-6, with a weak D call TRBD2 (5 bases). Trimming took off 2 bases at V and 2 bases at J, with 19 bases between the two ends. The CDR3 runs 18 residues. CDR1 is GTSNPN, CDR2 SVGIG, per germline (reference sequence). The CDR3 DNA is TGTGCCTGGAGTATTAGTGAAGGGAGAAGGGCTGGGGCCAACGTCCTGACTTTC. It specifies CAWSISEGRRAGANVLTF. Full variable domain (missing parts from reference TRBV30 and TRBJ2-6): SQTIHQWPATLVQPVGSPLSLECTVEGTSNPNLYWYRQAAGRGLQLLFYSVGIGQISSEVPQNLSASRPQDRQFILSSKKLLLSDSGFYLCAWSISEGRRAGANVLTFGAGSRLTVL.

The rearrangement joins TRBV28 to TRBJ2-7; 13 bases align to TRBD2. V shed 5 bases, J shed 7 bases, and the junction held 8 bases outside the gene matches. The CDR3 is 15 amino acids. CDR1 is MDHEN and CDR2 is SYDVKM in the germline V gene. The CDR3 DNA reads as TGTGCCAGCAGTGCTGGGACTAGCGGGACGGGAGAGCAGTACTTC. It yields the protein CASSAGTSGTGEQYF.

In this sample, this clone turned up once. Additional DNA sequences in this sample encode the identical CDR3. V gene TRBV6-5 combines with J gene TRBJ2-2; 13 bases are shared with TRBD2. The germline V gene has CDR1 MNHEY and CDR2 SVGAGI. The J segment lost 5 bases and the V segment lost 2 bases, leaving 2 bases of the junction unmatched. This CDR3 spans 16 amino acids. The CDR3 loop reads CASSYGLAGATGELFF. In DNA form, the CDR3 reads TGTGCCAGCAGTTACGGACTAGCGGGAGCGACCGGGGAGCTGTTTTTT.

This clone was observed a handful of times. This chain links TRBV10-3 with TRBJ1-5; D is perhaps TRBD1 (5 bases). CDR3 length: 14 residues. V was cut by 4 bases and J by 4 bases, with 11 bases left in between. Germline values: CDR1 ENHRY, CDR2 SYGVKD. In DNA, the CDR3 is TGTGCCATCAGTGTAGAGGCAGGGAATCAGCCCCAGCATTTT. Its protein is CAISVEAGNQPQHF.

The chain couples TRBV15 to TRBJ2-2; TRBD2 agrees at 12 bases. Germline V lookup: CDR1 LNHNV, CDR2 YYDKDF (reference sequence). Trimming cost V 4 bases and J 5 bases; bases outside gene matches: 5. The CDR3 sequence is 16 residues long. The DNA of the CDR3 is TGTGCCACCAGCATGACTAGCGGGAGTGGTACCGGGGAGCTGTTTTTT. Amino acid sequence: CATSMTSGSGTGELFF.

This clone was seen just once. This sequence joins TRBV10-3 and TRBJ2-7; 9 nucleotides align to TRBD1. Germline V lookup: CDR1 ENHRY, CDR2 SYGVKD. The trim removed 6 bases at V and 1 base at J, leaving 1 base unmatched. The CDR3 runs 13 residues. The CDR3 loop is CAISGTGSYEQYF. In DNA, the CDR3 is TGTGCCATCAGCGGGACAGGGTCCTACGAGCAGTACTTC.

This clone appeared a single time. The rearrangement links TRBV5-1 to TRBJ1-1; D ambiguous. V lost 0 bases to trimming and J lost 8 bases, with 11 bases between them. The CDR3 runs 13 residues. Germline V CDR1 and CDR2: SGHRS, YFSETQ. The CDR3 here is CASSLVRSGEAFF. CDR3 in DNA: TGCGCCAGCAGCTTGGTGAGGTCGGGGGAAGCTTTCTTT.

V gene TRBV9 combines with J gene TRBJ2-3; D is unclear. With 1 base removed from V and 6 bases from J, the gap between germline ends came to 9 bases. CDR1 and CDR2 (germline): SGDLS, YYNGEE. This CDR3 has 13 amino acids. CDR3 bases: TGTGCCAGCAGCGTACTGCAGGCCGATACGCAGTATTTT. The encoded protein is CASSVLQADTQYF.

This chain links TRBV27 with TRBJ2-1; D is undetermined. The CDR3 has 15 residues. Per the germline V gene, CDR1 is MNHEY and CDR2 is SMNVEV (reference sequence). V was pared by 5 bases and J by 0 bases, with 11 bases between. As DNA, the CDR3 is TGTGCCAGCAGTCCAACAGATGTCTCCTACAATGAGCAGTTCTTC. Protein: CASSPTDVSYNEQFF.

This chain joins TRBV11-2 and TRBJ1-5; D is ambiguous. V lost 10 bases and J 3 bases, leaving 10 bases between the germline ends. Germline CDR1 is SGHAT and CDR2 is FQNNGV. This CDR3 has 12 amino acids. The CDR3 DNA follows: TGTGCCAAAAAGAGGGACAATCAGCCCCAGCATTTT. It yields the protein CAKKRDNQPQHF.

The V gene is TRBV4-3, the J gene TRBJ1-2; TRBD1 might be the D (5 bases). The germline gives CDR1 LGHNA, CDR2 YSLEER. Trimming took 1 base from V and 4 from J, leaving 16 bases between them. This CDR3 region has 16 residues. CDR3 sequence: CASSQGTPGGAYGYTF. In nucleotides, the CDR3 is TGCGCCAGCAGCCAAGGTACCCCCGGGGGAGCCTATGGCTACACCTTC.

This clone was seen a handful of times. As DNA, the CDR3 is TGCGCCAGCAGTGAGTCCCCGGGGAATACGCAGTATTTT. This encodes CASSESPGNTQYF. This chain links TRBV10-1 with TRBJ2-3, with D maybe TRBD2 (5 bases). CDR1 and CDR2 from the germline V gene are WNHNN and SYGVQD (reference sequence). With 0 bases removed from V and 7 bases from J, the gap between germline ends came to 8 bases. The CDR3 runs to 13 residues.